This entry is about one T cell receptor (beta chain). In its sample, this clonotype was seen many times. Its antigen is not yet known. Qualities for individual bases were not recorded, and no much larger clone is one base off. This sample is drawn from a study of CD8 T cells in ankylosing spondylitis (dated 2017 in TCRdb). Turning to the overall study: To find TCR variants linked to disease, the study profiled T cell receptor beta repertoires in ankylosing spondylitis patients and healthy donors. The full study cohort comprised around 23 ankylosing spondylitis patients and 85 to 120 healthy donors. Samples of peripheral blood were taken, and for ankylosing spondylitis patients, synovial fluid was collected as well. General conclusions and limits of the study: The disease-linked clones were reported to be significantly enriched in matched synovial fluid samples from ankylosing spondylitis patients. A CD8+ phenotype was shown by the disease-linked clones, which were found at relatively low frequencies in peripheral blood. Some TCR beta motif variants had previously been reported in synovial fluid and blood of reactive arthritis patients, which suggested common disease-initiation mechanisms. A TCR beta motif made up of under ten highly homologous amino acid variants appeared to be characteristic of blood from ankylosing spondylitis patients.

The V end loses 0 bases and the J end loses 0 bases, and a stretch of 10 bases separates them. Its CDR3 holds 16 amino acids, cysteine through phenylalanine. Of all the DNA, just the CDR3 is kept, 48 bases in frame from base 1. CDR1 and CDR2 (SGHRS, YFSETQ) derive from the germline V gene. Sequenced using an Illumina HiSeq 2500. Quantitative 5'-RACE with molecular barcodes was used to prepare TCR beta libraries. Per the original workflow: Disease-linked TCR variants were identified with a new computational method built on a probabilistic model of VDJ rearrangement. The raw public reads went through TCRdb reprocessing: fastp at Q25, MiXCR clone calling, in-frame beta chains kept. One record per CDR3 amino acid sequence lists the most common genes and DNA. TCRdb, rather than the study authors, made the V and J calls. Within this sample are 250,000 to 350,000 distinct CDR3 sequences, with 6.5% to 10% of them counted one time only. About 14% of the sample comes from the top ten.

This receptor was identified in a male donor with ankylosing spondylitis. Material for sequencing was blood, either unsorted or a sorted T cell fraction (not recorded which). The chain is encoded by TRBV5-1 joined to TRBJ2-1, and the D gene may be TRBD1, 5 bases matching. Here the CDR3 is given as CASSLDGASSYNEQFF. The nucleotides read TGCGCCAGCAGCTTGGATGGGGCGAGCTCCTACAATGAGCAGTTCTTC. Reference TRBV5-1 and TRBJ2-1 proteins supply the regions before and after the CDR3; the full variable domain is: KAGVTQTPRYLIKTRGQQVTLSCSPISGHRSVSWYQQTPGQGLQFLFEYFSETQRNKGNFPGRFSGRQFSNSRSEMNVSTLELGDSALYLCASSLDGASSYNEQFFGPGTRLTVL.